The 26 T cell receptor beta chains in this list originate from one sample, sequenced in a study of technical replicates of blood from four donors. TCRdb's copy holds only in-frame clones and misses some; the assay was immunoSEQ multiplex PCR. This table holds 45,000 to 60,000 clones, more than 70% found once. Sample: PBMCs. These receptors came from a human donor in good health. Some clones in this sample may be carry-over from other donors' samples.

This clone has a handful of counts. The V gene is TRBV10-3, the J gene TRBJ2-1, with TRBD1 as a possible D gene (6 bases). Trimming left V 0 bases short and J 7 bases short, with 10 bases between. CDR3 length: 14 residues. Germline CDR1 is ENHRY and CDR2 is SYGVKD. DNA for the CDR3: TGTGCCATCAGTGAGTCTGGGGGCAGGAATGAGCAGTTCTTC. It encodes CAISESGGRNEQFF.

This clone was seen only once. CDR3 coding DNA: TGTGCCAGCAGCTTGACTAGCGGGAGGTTGGAGACCCAGTACTTC. This translates into CASSLTSGRLETQYF. The V and J genes are TRBV11-1 and TRBJ2-5, with TRBD2 identical over 13 bases. The CDR3 runs 15 residues. J was trimmed by 5 bases and V by 3 bases; bases with no gene match: 3. Germline CDR1 and CDR2: SGHAT and FQDESV (reference sequence).

The V call is TRBV7-9, the J call TRBJ1-1; D ambiguous. The CDR3 runs to 13 residues. The germline CDR1 and CDR2 sequences are SEHNR and FQNEAQ (reference sequence). Deletions cut 1 base from V and 7 bases from J, with 10 bases between. CDR3 in amino acids: CASSLGVEGEAFF. The CDR3 DNA follows: TGTGCCAGCAGCTTAGGGGTGGAGGGTGAAGCTTTCTTT.

The rearrangement links TRBV2 to TRBJ2-7; the D gene is possibly TRBD2 (6 bases). The CDR3 extends over 14 amino acids. Germline V gene data show CDR1 as SNHLY and CDR2 as FYNNEI. Deletions cut 6 bases from V and 0 bases from J, with 12 bases between. CDR3: CASSRDFFSYEQYF. The CDR3, as DNA: TGTGCCAGCAGCCGGGACTTCTTCTCCTACGAGCAGTACTTC.

The J gene is TRBJ1-6, the V gene TRBV7-2; TRBD1 matches at 12 bases. The CDR3 length is 15 residues. Losses at the gene ends were 4 bases for V and 10 bases for J; bases not matched to a gene: 5. Per germline, CDR1 SGHTA and CDR2 FQGNSA. The CDR3 region is CASSSGQGAESPLHF. The CDR3 DNA reads TGTGCCAGCAGCTCGGGACAGGGGGCGGAATCACCCCTCCACTTT.

The rearrangement joins TRBV10-3 to TRBJ1-1; unclear D gene. Trimming removed 3 bases at V and 5 bases at J, with 13 bases between. Germline CDR1 and CDR2: ENHRY and SYGVKD. The CDR3 runs 14 residues. DNA for the CDR3: TGTGCCATCAGTGATGAGGGAGGGAGGACTGAAGCTTTCTTT. Its protein product is CAISDEGGRTEAFF.

The CDR3 nucleotides read TGCAGCGTTGATGACAGAAGGAACACTGAAGCTTTCTTT. It encodes CSVDDRRNTEAFF. The chain employs TRBV29-1 and TRBJ1-1, with D perhaps TRBD1 (5 bases). The germline V gene encodes CDR1 SQVTM and CDR2 ANQGSEA. Trimming removed 3 bases from V and 1 base from J, with 9 bases in between. There are 13 residues in the CDR3.

The chain combines TRBV4-2 with TRBJ2-1; possible D gene TRBD2, 6 bases. Looked up from germline, CDR1 is LGHNA and CDR2 is YNFKEQ. With 4 bases removed from V and 0 bases from J, the gap between germline ends came to 10 bases. The CDR3 covers 15 residues. The CDR3 sequence: CASSRDWSSYNEQFF. The DNA of the CDR3 is TGTGCCAGCAGCCGGGACTGGAGCTCCTACAATGAGCAGTTCTTC.

This chain uses TRBV4-3 with TRBJ2-7, with 9 nucleotides matching TRBD2. The V segment lost 2 bases and the J segment 6 bases; nucleotides outside the gene matches: 5. The CDR3 covers 14 residues. Germline CDR1 LGHNA, CDR2 YSLEER. CDR3 DNA sequence: TGCGCCAGCAGCCAACAGCGGGGGGCAGGCGAGCAGTACTTC. Translation gives CASSQQRGAGEQYF.

This chain links TRBV15 with TRBJ2-5; D is possibly TRBD2 (7 bases). The CDR3 is 14 amino acids. Germline CDR1 reads LNHNV; CDR2 reads YYDKDF (reference sequence). V lost 0 bases, J lost 6 bases, and 11 bases lay in between. CDR3 coding DNA: TGTGCCACCAGCAGAGATCGGGGGGCGCAGACCCAGTACTTC. Its translation is CATSRDRGAQTQYF.

The DNA for the CDR3 is TGTGCCAGCAGCTACAGGGGGAACACTGAAGCTTTCTTT. Translation gives CASSYRGNTEAFF. The chain joins TRBV7-2 to TRBJ1-1; 7 bases fit TRBD1. The germline V gene has CDR1 SGHTA and CDR2 FQGNSA. This CDR3 is built from 13 residues. Germline trimming cut 4 bases from V and 1 base from J; bases unmatched to any gene: 0.

The chain has TRBV7-2 and TRBJ1-1, with D unclear. Trimming pared 7 bases from V and 4 bases from J, leaving 19 bases between. The V gene's germline CDR1 is SGHTA and CDR2 FQGNSA. The CDR3 has 15 residues. CDR3 in amino acids: CASTTDGSLSTEAFF. The DNA of the CDR3 is TGTGCCAGCACAACCGACGGGTCCCTGAGCACTGAAGCTTTCTTT.

J is TRBJ2-2 and V is TRBV11-2; the match to TRBD2 covers 8 bases. Per germline, CDR1 SGHAT and CDR2 FQNNGV. Trimming took 4 bases from V and 5 from J; bases not matched to a gene: 15. The CDR3 has 18 residues. In nucleotides, the CDR3 is TGTGCCAGCAGCTCCCCGAGGCGGGAGGTAGGCCGGACCGGGGAGCTGTTTTTT. Encoded protein: CASSSPRREVGRTGELFF.

This chain joins TRBV5-4 and TRBJ2-1; D is perhaps TRBD1 (6 bases). Germline V gives CDR1 SGHNT, CDR2 YYREEE (reference sequence). Trimming took 4 bases from V and 8 from J, leaving 13 bases between them. The CDR3 covers 13 residues. The CDR3 spells CASSQGHRDEQFF. In nucleotides, the CDR3 is TGTGCCAGCAGCCAGGGACATCGGGATGAGCAGTTCTTC.

This chain connects TRBV25-1 to TRBJ2-7; 9 nucleotides align to TRBD1. Germline CDR1 and CDR2: MGHDK and SYGVNS. The V segment lost 7 bases and the J segment 2 bases; nucleotides outside the gene matches: 3. The CDR3 is 13 amino acids. In DNA, the CDR3 is TGTGCCAGCACAGACAGGGGGACCTACGAGCAGTACTTC. It encodes CASTDRGTYEQYF.

The rearrangement links TRBV7-3 to TRBJ2-1, with D unclear. The V gene lost 1 base and the J gene lost 1 base, with 5 bases spanning the gap. This CDR3 has 14 amino acids. From germline, CDR1 is SGHTA and CDR2 FQGTGA. The CDR3: CASSLMSSYNEQFF. The CDR3 DNA reads as TGTGCCAGCAGCTTAATGAGTTCCTACAATGAGCAGTTCTTC.

The chain has TRBV27 and TRBJ1-1, with no clear D. The CDR3 covers 17 residues. CDR1 and CDR2 from the germline V gene are MNHEY and SMNVEV (reference sequence). The germline V and J ends were trimmed by 2 bases and 3 bases, with 19 bases remaining between them. This CDR3 reads CASSLQTPEGGDTEAFF. In DNA, the CDR3 is TGTGCCAGCAGTTTACAGACACCCGAGGGTGGTGACACTGAAGCTTTCTTT.

The chain combines TRBV7-9 with TRBJ2-7, with TRBD1 as a possible D gene (6 bases). Germline-derived CDR1 and CDR2 are SEHNR and FQNEAQ (reference sequence). The CDR3 totals 15 residues. The ends were cut back, 5 bases at V and 6 bases at J, with 20 bases in the middle. CDR3 amino acids: CASSTTGPQSFEQYF. As DNA, the CDR3 is TGTGCCAGCAGCACCACAGGGCCCCAAAGTTTCGAGCAGTACTTC.

The J gene is TRBJ2-5, the V gene TRBV11-2; a possible D gene is TRBD1 (5 bases). The germline V and J ends were trimmed by 5 bases and 2 bases, with 15 bases remaining between them. The CDR3 totals 15 residues. The germline CDR1 and CDR2 sequences are SGHAT and FQNNGV. The DNA of the CDR3 is TGTGCCAGCAGCCACTTTAACAGGAGACAAGAGACCCAGTACTTC. Amino acids: CASSHFNRRQETQYF.

The V call is TRBV27, the J call TRBJ1-4, with D possibly being TRBD1 (6 bases). The germline CDR1 and CDR2 sequences are MNHEY and SMNVEV (reference sequence). With 5 bases removed from V and 7 bases from J, the gap between germline ends came to 14 bases. CDR3 length equals 14 residues. The chain's CDR3 is CASSLGGWGEKLFF. DNA of the CDR3: TGTGCCAGCAGTCTAGGGGGTTGGGGTGAAAAACTGTTTTTT.

The chain carries TRBV11-3 and TRBJ2-7; 7 bases map to TRBD1. J was trimmed by 3 bases and V by 5 bases; bases with no gene match: 7. The CDR3 length is 14 residues. In germline, CDR1 is SGHNT, CDR2 YENEEA. The CDR3 nucleotides read TGTGCCAGCAGCGTGGCAGGGGGTAGCTACGAGCAGTACTTC. This sequence encodes CASSVAGGSYEQYF.

The CDR3 protein is CASSQEGTGDQPQHF. The CDR3 DNA reads as TGCGCCAGCAGCCAAGAGGGGACAGGGGATCAGCCCCAGCATTTT. The chain uses TRBV4-1 and TRBJ1-5, with 10 bases aligning to TRBD1. This CDR3 has 15 amino acids. V was clipped by 0 bases and J by 5 bases; unmatched bases: 1. Germline values: CDR1 MGHRA, CDR2 YSYEKL.

The chain recombines TRBV4-3 with TRBJ1-2; the match to TRBD1 covers 8 bases. Trimming removed 3 bases from V and 8 bases from J; junction bases left unmatched: 5. Germline V lookup: CDR1 LGHNA, CDR2 YSLEER. The CDR3 has 13 residues. The CDR3 spells CASSQADRGGYTF. The CDR3 DNA is TGCGCCAGCAGCCAGGCTGACAGGGGCGGCTACACCTTC.

This clone came up once. The genes are TRBV7-2 and TRBJ1-1; 8 nucleotides align to TRBD1. V lost 3 bases and J lost 0; bases outside the gene matches: 9. Germline loops: CDR1 SGHTA, CDR2 FQGNSA. This CDR3 spans 17 amino acids. The CDR3 spells CASSFTAGQAVNTEAFF. In DNA, the CDR3 is TGTGCCAGCAGCTTTACCGCGGGACAGGCGGTGAACACTGAAGCTTTCTTT.

The chain combines TRBV7-2 with TRBJ1-6; tentatively, D is TRBD1 (6 bases). V gave up 6 bases and J gave up 5 bases, with 14 bases separating them. Germline lookup yields CDR1 SGHTA and CDR2 FQGNSA. The length of the CDR3 is 15 residues. The CDR3 DNA reads TGTGCCAGCAGGGGTTCAGGGGTTGATAATTCACCCCTCCACTTT. As protein: CASRGSGVDNSPLHF.

The rearrangement links TRBV5-5 to TRBJ2-3, with 7 bases fitting TRBD1. Germline V gene lookup returns CDR1 SGHKS and CDR2 YYEKEE (reference sequence). The CDR3 runs 17 residues. V gave up 3 bases and J gave up 2 bases; unmatched junction bases: 12. CDR3 amino acids: CASSSRPDRVLTDTQYF. For the CDR3, the DNA is TGTGCCAGCAGCTCCCGGCCCGACAGGGTACTCACAGATACGCAGTATTTT.